This entry features one TCR beta chain sequence. The antigen is not known. These data originate in a study of CD8+ T cells in alopecia areata. On the study more broadly: Tofacitinib continued for 6 to 18 months and was then withheld for 6 months. Findings and limits, study-wide: Resident alphabeta T-cell populations of normal skin are likewise subject to sequencing in scalp samples. TCR sharing was clearer in mice than between patients, perhaps partly owing to patient HLA diversity.

Sample treatment: oral pan-JAK inhibitor, 5-10 mg twice daily. Samples from alopecia areata patients were lesional scalp punch biopsies and peripheral blood. The CDR3 consists of 13 residues. CDR1 is MNHEY, CDR2 SVGAGI, per germline. V lost 5 bases to trimming and J lost 0 bases, with 5 bases between them. As the sequencing template, cDNA was produced by extracting RNA and reverse transcribing it. Profiled with immunoSEQ multiplex PCR; TCRdb holds only in-frame clones, not every one. The sample records 170,000 or so clones, roughly 61% being singletons. The chain has TRBV6-5 and TRBJ2-1; D not resolved. This sample comprised CD8+ T cells sorted from blood, obtained at week 24, from a patient treated with tofacitinib. The TCR was taken from a human donor with alopecia areata. DNA of the CDR3: TGTGCCAGCAGTAGGAGCTCCTACAATGAGCAGTTCTTC. Translating it yields CASSRSSYNEQFF.